This entry lists 14 T cell receptor beta chains sequenced from one sample in a study of cytomegalovirus exposure and HLA in healthy donors. The primer mix had 60 Vbeta and 13 Jbeta primers. TCRdb keeps only in-frame clones here, not all; method: immunoSEQ multiplex PCR. The data contain under 200,000 clones, more than 9.5% of them seen just once; the ten biggest clones take up roughly 7.7%. The sequencing sample was made of PBMCs. Receptors originate from a man aged 45 to 65 in good health and CMV-seropositive.

The gene calls are TRBV28 and TRBJ2-1; D perhaps matches TRBD2 (6 bases). The germline CDR1 and CDR2 sequences are MDHEN and SYDVKM. The CDR3 is 12 residues long. Trimming removed 2 bases at V and 10 bases at J, with 9 bases between. The CDR3 loop is CASSLGGWEQFF. Here the CDR3 DNA reads TGTGCCAGCAGTTTAGGAGGGTGGGAGCAGTTCTTC.

This clone was found a few times. The genes are TRBV27 and TRBJ2-7; TRBD1 is a possible D gene (5 bases). The CDR3 covers 14 residues. Germline assignment: CDR1 MNHEY and CDR2 SMNVEV (reference sequence). Between the trimmed V and J ends, which lost 3 bases and 5 bases, there was a span of 14 bases. As DNA, the CDR3 is TGTGCCAGCAGTTTTCAGAGAAGGGGTCACGAGCAGTACTTC. Residues: CASSFQRRGHEQYF.

This clone was observed once. The chain joins TRBV6-1 to TRBJ1-3, with TRBD1 matching 7 bases. Germline CDR1 and CDR2: MNHNS and SASEGT. The CDR3 covers 14 residues. The junction had 4 bases not matched to a gene; V was cut back by 8 bases and J by 0 bases. The CDR3 sequence is CASYRGDSGNTIYF. In DNA form, the CDR3 reads TGTGCCAGCTACAGGGGTGACTCTGGAAACACCATATATTTT.

CDR3 sequence reads: CASSYGLNDGELFF. CDR3 sequence (DNA): TGTGCCAGCAGTTATGGACTGAACGACGGGGAGCTGTTTTTT. This sequence joins TRBV5-6 and TRBJ2-2; possibly TRBD2 for D (5 bases). Germline-derived CDR1 and CDR2 are SGHDT and YYEEEE. This CDR3 contains 14 residues. V gave up 5 bases and J gave up 7 bases, with 15 bases separating them.

This clone was detected a few times. For the CDR3, the DNA is TGTGCCAGCAAAGTGACAGGGGTCAATTCACCCCTCCACTTT. Translating gives CASKVTGVNSPLHF. The chain has TRBV2 and TRBJ1-6, with 8 bases fitting TRBD1. CDR1 and CDR2 (germline): SNHLY, FYNNEI. The CDR3 spans 14 residues. With 7 bases clipped from V and 7 bases from J, the junction kept 6 bases outside the gene matches.

This clone came up many times. This rearrangement joins TRBV5-6 to TRBJ1-1; D might be TRBD1 (5 bases). Germline CDR1 SGHDT, CDR2 YYEEEE. The CDR3 covers 17 residues. Trimming took 2 bases from V and 0 from J, leaving 17 bases between them. This CDR3 reads CASSFGGPLAMNTEAFF. The CDR3 DNA sequence: TGTGCCAGCAGCTTCGGGGGACCACTAGCCATGAACACTGAAGCTTTCTTT.

The chain employs TRBV6-5 and TRBJ1-1; tentative D call: TRBD1 (5 bases). Germline V gene data show CDR1 as MNHEY and CDR2 as SVGAGI. V shed 4 bases and J shed 2 bases, with 14 bases lying between them. The CDR3 is 15 residues long. Written as DNA, the CDR3 is TGTGCCAGCAGTTCCATTGGGGGGTATAACACTGAAGCTTTCTTT. This gives the protein CASSSIGGYNTEAFF.

The J gene is TRBJ1-2, the V gene TRBV7-9; D may be TRBD1 (5 bases). The V gene lost 6 bases and the J gene lost 4 bases, with 15 bases spanning the gap. The CDR3 loop spans 14 amino acids. The germline CDR1 and CDR2 sequences are SEHNR and FQNEAQ (reference sequence). CDR3 nucleotides: TGTGCCAGCAGTTTCGACAGTGACTCCTATGGCTACACCTTC. This sequence encodes CASSFDSDSYGYTF. Complete variable domain (other parts from reference TRBV7-9 and TRBJ1-2): DTGVSQNPRHKITKRGQNVTFRCDPISEHNRLYWYRQTLGQGPEFLTYFQNEAQLEKSRLLSDRFSAERPKGSFSTLEIQRTEQGDSAMYLCASSFDSDSYGYTFGSGTRLTVV.

The rearrangement uses TRBV19 and TRBJ1-5; D remains unclear. CDR1 is LNHDA and CDR2 is SQIVND in the germline V gene (reference sequence). CDR3 size: 16 residues. V gave up 0 bases and J gave up 1 base, with 10 bases separating them. CDR3 bases: TGTGCCAGTAGTATAGATTATCGACAAAGCAATCAGCCCCAGCATTTT. The encoded protein is CASSIDYRQSNQPQHF.

There are a few counts of this clone. The chain is built from TRBV5-5 and TRBJ1-3; possible D gene TRBD1, 6 bases. The germline V gene encodes CDR1 SGHKS and CDR2 YYEKEE (reference sequence). Deletions cut 3 bases from V and 1 base from J, with 11 bases between. This CDR3 contains 15 residues. The CDR3 DNA sequence: TGTGCCAGCAGCTCCGTAACAGGGTCTGGAAACACCATATATTTT. Encoded protein: CASSSVTGSGNTIYF.

The chain couples TRBV5-1 to TRBJ1-6; unclear D gene. The V end lost 3 bases, the J end lost 6 bases, and 7 bases lay between the germline ends. The CDR3 is 13 residues long. CDR1 and CDR2 (germline): SGHRS, YFSETQ. For the CDR3, the DNA is TGCGCCAGCAGCTCGGCGGGTAATTCACCCCTCCACTTT. This translates into CASSSAGNSPLHF.

This clone has more than one count but fewer than ten. This chain connects TRBV4-3 to TRBJ2-6; the D is unclear. CDR3 length: 15 amino acids. From germline, CDR1 is LGHNA and CDR2 YSLEER. V was pared by 1 base and J by 3 bases, with 7 bases between. This CDR3 reads CASSQVRSGANVLTF. CDR3 bases: TGCGCCAGCAGCCAAGTCCGCAGTGGGGCCAACGTCCTGACTTTC.

This clone was seen only a few times. This rearrangement joins TRBV25-1 to TRBJ2-5, with 10 bases matching TRBD2. The CDR3 is 15 residues long. Germline assignment: CDR1 MGHDK and CDR2 SYGVNS. Trimming took 6 bases from V and 4 from J; bases not matched to a gene: 8. In nucleotides, the CDR3 is TGTGCCAGCAGCCCCGTCCTAGCGGGGGTAGAGACCCAGTACTTC. Translating it yields CASSPVLAGVETQYF.

This clone showed up just a few times. The chain joins TRBV6-1 to TRBJ2-7; either TRBD1 or TRBD2 may supply D (5 bases each). Germline V CDR1 and CDR2: MNHNS, SASEGT. The V end was cut by 7 bases, the J end by 7 bases, with 20 bases between. CDR3 length: 14 residues. The CDR3 region has the DNA TGTGCCAGCAAATTGGGGACGTATTCAGGGGAGCAGTACGTC. It codes for CASKLGTYSGEQYV.